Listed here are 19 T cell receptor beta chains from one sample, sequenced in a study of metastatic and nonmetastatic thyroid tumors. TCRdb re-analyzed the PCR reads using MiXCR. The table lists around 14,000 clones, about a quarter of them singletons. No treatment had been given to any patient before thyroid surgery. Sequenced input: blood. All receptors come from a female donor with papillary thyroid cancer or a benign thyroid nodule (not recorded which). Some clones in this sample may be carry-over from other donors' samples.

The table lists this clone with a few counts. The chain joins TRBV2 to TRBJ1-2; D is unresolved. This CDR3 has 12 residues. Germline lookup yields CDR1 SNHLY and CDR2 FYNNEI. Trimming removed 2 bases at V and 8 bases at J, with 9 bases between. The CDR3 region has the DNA TGTGCCAGCAGTGAACACGAGGAGGGCTACACCTTC. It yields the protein CASSEHEEGYTF. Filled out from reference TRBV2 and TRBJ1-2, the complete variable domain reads EPEVTQTPSHQVTQMGQEVILRCVPISNHLYFYWYRQILGQKVEFLVSFYNNEISEKSEIFDDQFSVERPDGSNFTLKIRSTKLEDSAMYFCASSEHEEGYTFGSGTRLTVV.

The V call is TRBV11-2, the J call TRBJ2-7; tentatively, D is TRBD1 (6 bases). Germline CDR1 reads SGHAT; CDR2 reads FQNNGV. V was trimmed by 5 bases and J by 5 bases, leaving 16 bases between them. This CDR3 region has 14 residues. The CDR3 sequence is CASSPSWGRDEQYF. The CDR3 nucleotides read TGTGCCAGCAGCCCTAGCTGGGGGCGGGACGAGCAGTACTTC.

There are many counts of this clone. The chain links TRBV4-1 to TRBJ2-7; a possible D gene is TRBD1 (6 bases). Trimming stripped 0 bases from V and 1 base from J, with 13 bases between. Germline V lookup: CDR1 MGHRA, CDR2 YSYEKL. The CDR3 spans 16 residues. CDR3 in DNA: TGCGCCAGCAGCCAAGAGCCAGGGGCGCTTTCCTACGAGCAGTACTTC. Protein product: CASSQEPGALSYEQYF.

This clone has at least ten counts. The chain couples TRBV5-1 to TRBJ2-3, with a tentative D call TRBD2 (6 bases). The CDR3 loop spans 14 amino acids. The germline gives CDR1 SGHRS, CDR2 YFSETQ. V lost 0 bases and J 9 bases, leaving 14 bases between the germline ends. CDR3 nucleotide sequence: TGCGCCAGCAGCTTGGTCGGGAGAGGGGACACGCAGTATTTT. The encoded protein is CASSLVGRGDTQYF. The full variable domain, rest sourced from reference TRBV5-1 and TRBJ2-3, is KAGVTQTPRYLIKTRGQQVTLSCSPISGHRSVSWYQQTPGQGLQFLFEYFSETQRNKGNFPGRFSGRQFSNSRSEMNVSTLELGDSALYLCASSLVGRGDTQYFGPGTRLTVL.

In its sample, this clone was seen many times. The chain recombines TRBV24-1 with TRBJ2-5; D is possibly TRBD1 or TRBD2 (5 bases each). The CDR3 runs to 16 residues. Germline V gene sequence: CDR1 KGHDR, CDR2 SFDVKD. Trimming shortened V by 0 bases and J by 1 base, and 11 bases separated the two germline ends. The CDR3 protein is CATSDLEFGGQETQYF. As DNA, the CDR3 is TGTGCCACCAGTGATTTGGAGTTTGGGGGCCAAGAGACCCAGTACTTC.

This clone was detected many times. CDR3 region: CASSERGGNTEAFF. The CDR3 nucleotides read TGCGCCAGCAGTGAGCGGGGGGGGAACACTGAAGCTTTCTTT. The chain recombines TRBV10-2 with TRBJ1-1, with D perhaps TRBD1 (5 bases). Trimming shortened V by 2 bases and J by 1 base, and 8 bases separated the two germline ends. CDR1 WSHSY and CDR2 SAAADI come from the germline V gene. The CDR3 is made up of 14 amino acids.

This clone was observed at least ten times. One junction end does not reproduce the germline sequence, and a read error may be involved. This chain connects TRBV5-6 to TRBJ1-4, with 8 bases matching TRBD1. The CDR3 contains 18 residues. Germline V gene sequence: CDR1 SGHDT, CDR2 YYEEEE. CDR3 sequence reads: CASGLTGQGAMANEKLFF. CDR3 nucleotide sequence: TGTGCCAGCGGCTTGACTGGCCAGGGGGCGATGGCGAATGAAAAACTGTTTTTT.

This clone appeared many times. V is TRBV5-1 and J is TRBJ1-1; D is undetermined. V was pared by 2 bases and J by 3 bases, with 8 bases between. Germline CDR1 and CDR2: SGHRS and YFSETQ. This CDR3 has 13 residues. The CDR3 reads CASSLGRDTEAFF. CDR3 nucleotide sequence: TGCGCCAGCAGCTTAGGACGGGACACTGAAGCTTTCTTT.

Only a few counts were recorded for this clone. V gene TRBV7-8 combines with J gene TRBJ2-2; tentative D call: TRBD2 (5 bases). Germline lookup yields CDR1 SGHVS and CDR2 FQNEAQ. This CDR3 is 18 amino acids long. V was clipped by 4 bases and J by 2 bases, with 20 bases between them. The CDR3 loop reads CASSSQLVGGHNTGELFF. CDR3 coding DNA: TGTGCCAGCAGCTCCCAACTAGTGGGTGGCCATAACACCGGGGAGCTGTTTTTT.

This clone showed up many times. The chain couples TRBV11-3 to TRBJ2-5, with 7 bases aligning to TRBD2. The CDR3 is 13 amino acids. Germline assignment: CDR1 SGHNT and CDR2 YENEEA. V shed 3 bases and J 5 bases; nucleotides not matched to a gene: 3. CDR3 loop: CASSFGGVETQYF. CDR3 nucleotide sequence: TGTGCCAGCAGCTTTGGGGGGGTGGAGACCCAGTACTTC. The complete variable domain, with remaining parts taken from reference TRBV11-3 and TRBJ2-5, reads EAGVVQSPRYKIIEKKQPVAFWCNPISGHNTLYWYLQNLGQGPELLIRYENEEAVDDSQLPKDRFSAERLKGVDSTLKIQPAELGDSAVYLCASSFGGVETQYFGPGTRLLVL.

This chain's CDR3 is CASSLGQGNEQYF. CDR3 bases: TGTGCCAGCAGCCTCGGACAGGGGAACGAGCAGTACTTC. The chain joins TRBV7-2 to TRBJ2-7, with TRBD1 identical over 9 bases. V lost 5 bases, J lost 5 bases, and 4 bases stayed unmatched. Germline values: CDR1 SGHTA, CDR2 FQGNSA. This CDR3 is 13 amino acids long.

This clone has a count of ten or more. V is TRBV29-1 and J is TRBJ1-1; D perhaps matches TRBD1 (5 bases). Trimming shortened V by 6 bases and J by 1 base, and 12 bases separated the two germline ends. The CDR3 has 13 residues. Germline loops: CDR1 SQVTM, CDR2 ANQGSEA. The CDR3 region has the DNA TGCAGCGTCGCCGGGACGGCGAACACTGAAGCTTTCTTT. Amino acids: CSVAGTANTEAFF.

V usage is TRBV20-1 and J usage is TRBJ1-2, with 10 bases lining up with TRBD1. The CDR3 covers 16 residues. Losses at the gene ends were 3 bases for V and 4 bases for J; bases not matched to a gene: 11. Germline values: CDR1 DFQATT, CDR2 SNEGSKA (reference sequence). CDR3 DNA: TGCAGTGCTAGGTTGGAGACAGGGGGCCTTGGCTATGGCTACACCTTC. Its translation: CSARLETGGLGYGYTF.

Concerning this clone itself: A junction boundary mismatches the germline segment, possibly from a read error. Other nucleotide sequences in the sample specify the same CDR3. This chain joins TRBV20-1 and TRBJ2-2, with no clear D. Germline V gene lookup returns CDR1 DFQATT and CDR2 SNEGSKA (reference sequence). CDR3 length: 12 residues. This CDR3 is CSARSNTGELFF. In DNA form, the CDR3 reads TGTAGTGCTAGGTCGAACACCGGTGAGCTGTTTTTT.

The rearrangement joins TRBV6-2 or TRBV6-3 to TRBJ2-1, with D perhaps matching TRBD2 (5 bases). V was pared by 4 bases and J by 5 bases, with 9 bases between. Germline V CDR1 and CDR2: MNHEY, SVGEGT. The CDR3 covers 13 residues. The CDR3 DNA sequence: TGTGCCAGCAGTTCGGACTTTCACAATGAGCAGTTCTTC. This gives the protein CASSSDFHNEQFF.

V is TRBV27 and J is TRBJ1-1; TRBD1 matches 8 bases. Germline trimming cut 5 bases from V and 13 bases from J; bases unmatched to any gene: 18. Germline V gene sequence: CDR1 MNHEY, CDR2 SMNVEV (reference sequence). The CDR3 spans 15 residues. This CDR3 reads CASSPWDRTHLGDFF. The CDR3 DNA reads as TGTGCCAGCAGTCCATGGGACAGGACCCACTTGGGGGATTTCTTT.

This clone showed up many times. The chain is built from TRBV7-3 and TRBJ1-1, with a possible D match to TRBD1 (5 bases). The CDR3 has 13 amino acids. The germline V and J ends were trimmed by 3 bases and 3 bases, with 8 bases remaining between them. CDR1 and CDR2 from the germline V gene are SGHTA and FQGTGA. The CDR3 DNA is TGTGCCAGCAGCTTGACAGCGTACACTGAAGCTTTCTTT. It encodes CASSLTAYTEAFF.

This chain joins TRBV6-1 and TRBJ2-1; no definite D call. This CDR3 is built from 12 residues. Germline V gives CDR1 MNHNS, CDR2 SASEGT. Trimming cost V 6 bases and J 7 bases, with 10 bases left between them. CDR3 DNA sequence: TGTGCCAGCAGGGGGATGAGGAATGAGCAGTTCTTC. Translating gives CASRGMRNEQFF.

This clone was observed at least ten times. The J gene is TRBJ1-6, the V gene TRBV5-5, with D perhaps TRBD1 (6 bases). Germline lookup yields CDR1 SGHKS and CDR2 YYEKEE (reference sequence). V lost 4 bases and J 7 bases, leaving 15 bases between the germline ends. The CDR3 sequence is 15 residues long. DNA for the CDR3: TGTGCCAGCAGCCATTACAGGGTTGAGAATTCACCCCTCCACTTT. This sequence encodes CASSHYRVENSPLHF.